These T cell receptor beta chains were read from a single sample in a study of circulating CD8 cells and anti-PD-1 response in melanoma. TCRdb ran MiXCR on the reads and lists one entry per CDR3 protein. Of a few hundred distinct CDR3 sequences listed, roughly a tenth are singletons. The input for sequencing was CD8+ T cells from PBMCs, taken at baseline or after one month of anti-PD-1 therapy (not recorded which). The receptors stem from a human donor with melanoma. Both conserved end residues are part of each CDR3. The D gene is left open where the match is weak. Clone size is shown for a subset of rows, as once, few, many or a class of expanded clone.

V: TRBV14
D: .
size: large
J: TRBJ2-5
CDR3: CASSQSGGGLKETQYF
DNA: TGTGCCAGCAGCCAATCGGGAGGGGGCCTTAAAGAGACCCAGTACTTC

V: TRBV19
D: .
size: medium-sized
J: TRBJ1-2
CDR3: CASSIGRRGYTF
DNA: TGTGCCAGTAGTATCGGGCGAAGGGGCTACACCTTC

V: TRBV9
D: TRBD1
size: large
J: TRBJ1-1
CDR3: CASSANPARQGVNTEAFF
DNA: TGTGCCAGCAGCGCAAACCCGGCTAGACAGGGGGTGAACACTGAAGCTTTCTTT

V: TRBV19
D: TRBD1
size: .
J: TRBJ2-7
CDR3: CASGTGGYEQYF
DNA: TGTGCCAGTGGGACAGGCGGCTACGAGCAGTACTTC

V: TRBV2
D: .
size: .
J: TRBJ2-7
CDR3: CASSHGAVSPGEQYF
DNA: TGTGCCAGCAGCCATGGGGCCGTCTCACCCGGGGAGCAGTACTTC

V: TRBV21-1
D: .
size: large
J: TRBJ2-7
CDR3: CASSTAASGGGSSYEQYF
DNA: TGTGCCAGCAGCACAGCGGCTAGCGGGGGGGGCTCCTCCTACGAGCAGTACTTC

V: TRBV6-5
D: .
size: medium-sized
J: TRBJ1-6
CDR3: CASSYSDLRHSPLHF
DNA: TGTGCCAGCAGTTACTCGGACCTTAGGCATTCACCCCTCCACTTT

V: TRBV19
D: .
size: large
J: TRBJ1-1
CDR3: CASSIASRPWDTEAFF
DNA: TGTGCCAGTAGTATAGCCAGTAGACCCTGGGACACTGAAGCTTTCTTT

V: TRBV4-3
D: TRBD2
size: medium-sized
J: TRBJ2-7
CDR3: CASRRTSVSYEQYF
DNA: TGCGCCAGCAGGCGGACTAGCGTCTCCTACGAGCAGTACTTC

V: TRBV20-1
D: .
size: medium-sized
J: TRBJ2-1
CDR3: CSARDQGALIREQFF
DNA: TGCAGTGCTAGAGATCAAGGGGCGCTTATTCGTGAGCAGTTCTTC

V: TRBV19
D: .
size: .
J: TRBJ2-3
CDR3: CASSIWGHKDTQYF
DNA: TGTGCCAGTAGTATTTGGGGGCATAAAGATACGCAGTATTTT

V: TRBV20-1
D: .
size: large
J: TRBJ1-6
CDR3: CSARSRESNSPLHF
DNA: TGCAGTGCTAGAAGCAGGGAGAGTAATTCACCCCTCCACTTT

V: TRBV7-3
D: TRBD1
size: medium-sized
J: TRBJ1-1
CDR3: CASSSGQGVNGAFF
DNA: TGTGCCAGCAGCTCAGGACAGGGGGTTAATGGAGCTTTCTTT

V: TRBV2
D: .
size: large
J: TRBJ1-5
CDR3: CASSEAIGNQPQHF
DNA: TGTGCCAGCAGTGAAGCGATTGGGAACCAGCCCCAGCATTTT

V: TRBV9
D: .
size: medium-sized
J: TRBJ1-1
CDR3: CASSATGRPPGEAFF
DNA: TGTGCCAGCAGCGCCACGGGACGCCCTCCCGGCGAAGCTTTCTTT

V: TRBV5-6
D: .
size: large
J: TRBJ2-3
CDR3: CASSFGAMGATDTQYF
DNA: TGTGCCAGCAGCTTTGGGGCTATGGGGGCGACAGATACGCAGTATTTT

V: TRBV29-1
D: .
size: medium-sized
J: TRBJ1-1
CDR3: CSAWGGRNEAFF
DNA: TGCAGCGCTTGGGGCGGGAGAAATGAAGCTTTCTTT

V: TRBV2
D: TRBD1
size: medium-sized
J: TRBJ2-7
CDR3: CASSEAVGDSGRYEQYF
DNA: TGTGCCAGCAGTGAAGCTGTTGGGGACAGTGGACGGTACGAGCAGTACTTC

V: TRBV4-1
D: .
size: medium-sized
J: TRBJ2-7
CDR3: CASSQAEGGVSYEQYF
DNA: TGCGCCAGCAGCCAAGCGGAGGGGGGAGTCTCCTACGAGCAGTACTTC

V: TRBV19
D: TRBD2
size: .
J: TRBJ2-5
CDR3: CASSIRGAGRAQYF
DNA: TGTGCCAGTAGTATACGGGGCGCTGGGAGGGCCCAGTACTTC

V: TRBV28
D: .
size: large
J: TRBJ2-7
CDR3: CASSFASPYEQYF
DNA: TGTGCCAGCAGTTTCGCCAGTCCCTACGAGCAGTACTTC

V: TRBV19
D: .
size: .
J: TRBJ2-7
CDR3: CASSIHFQAGYERYF
DNA: TGTGCCAGTAGTATACATTTCCAAGCCGGCTACGAGCGGTACTTC

V: TRBV2
D: .
size: large
J: TRBJ2-1
CDR3: CASNSLIEQFF
DNA: TGTGCCAGCAACAGCTTGATTGAGCAGTTCTTC

V: TRBV4-1
D: TRBD1
size: large
J: TRBJ2-2
CDR3: CASSLTPGTANTGELFF
DNA: TGCGCCAGCAGCCTTACTCCCGGGACAGCGAACACCGGGGAGCTGTTTTTT

V: TRBV12-3/TRBV12-4
D: .
size: large
J: TRBJ2-3
CDR3: CASSRKALDTQYF
DNA: TGTGCCAGCAGTCGTAAAGCTTTAGATACGCAGTATTTT

V: TRBV7-7
D: TRBD2
size: large
J: TRBJ2-2
CDR3: CASSLSPGGGTGELFF
DNA: TGTGCCAGCAGCCTTTCCCCGGGAGGGGGTACCGGGGAGCTGTTTTTT

V: TRBV13
D: .
size: .
J: TRBJ2-3
CDR3: CASRVIGSTDTQYF
DNA: TGTGCCAGCAGGGTAATAGGGAGCACAGATACGCAGTATTTT

V: TRBV5-4
D: .
size: large
J: TRBJ2-2
CDR3: CASSIRGAGELFF
DNA: TGTGCCAGCAGCATCAGAGGGGCCGGGGAGCTGTTTTTT

V: TRBV12-5
D: TRBD1
size: medium-sized
J: TRBJ2-5
CDR3: CASGPRDRAGETQYF
DNA: TGTGCTAGTGGTCCCCGGGACAGAGCAGGAGAGACCCAGTACTTC

V: TRBV5-5
D: .
size: large
J: TRBJ1-2
CDR3: CASSLDYGYTF
DNA: TGTGCCAGCAGCTTGGACTATGGCTACACCTTC

V: TRBV28
D: .
size: medium-sized
J: TRBJ2-7
CDR3: CASSRSFISYEQYF
DNA: TGTGCCAGCAGTAGGAGTTTCATTTCCTACGAGCAGTACTTC

V: TRBV7-9
D: TRBD1
size: medium-sized
J: TRBJ2-7
CDR3: CASSSDREPLYEQYF
DNA: TGTGCCAGCAGCAGTGACAGGGAACCCCTATACGAGCAGTACTTC

V: TRBV4-3
D: TRBD1
size: medium-sized
J: TRBJ1-5
CDR3: CASSQDKGQGVPYQPQHF
DNA: TGCGCCAGCAGCCAAGATAAGGGCCAGGGGGTGCCTTATCAGCCCCAGCATTTT

V: TRBV18
D: .
size: large
J: TRBJ1-3
CDR3: CASSPPGGSGNTIYF
DNA: TGTGCCAGCTCACCACCAGGCGGCTCTGGAAACACCATATATTTT